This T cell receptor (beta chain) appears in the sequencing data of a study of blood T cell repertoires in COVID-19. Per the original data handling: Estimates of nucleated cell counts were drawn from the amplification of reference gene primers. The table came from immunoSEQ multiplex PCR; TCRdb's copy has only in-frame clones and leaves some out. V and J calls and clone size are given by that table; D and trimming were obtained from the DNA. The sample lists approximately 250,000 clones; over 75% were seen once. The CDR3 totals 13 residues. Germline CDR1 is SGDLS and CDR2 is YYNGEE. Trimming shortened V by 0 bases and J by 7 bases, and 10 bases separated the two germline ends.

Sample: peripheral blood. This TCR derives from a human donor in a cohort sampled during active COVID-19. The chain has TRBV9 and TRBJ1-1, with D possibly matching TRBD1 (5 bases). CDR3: CASSVVWGSEAFF. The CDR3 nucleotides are TGTGCCAGCAGCGTAGTTTGGGGCAGTGAAGCTTTCTTT.